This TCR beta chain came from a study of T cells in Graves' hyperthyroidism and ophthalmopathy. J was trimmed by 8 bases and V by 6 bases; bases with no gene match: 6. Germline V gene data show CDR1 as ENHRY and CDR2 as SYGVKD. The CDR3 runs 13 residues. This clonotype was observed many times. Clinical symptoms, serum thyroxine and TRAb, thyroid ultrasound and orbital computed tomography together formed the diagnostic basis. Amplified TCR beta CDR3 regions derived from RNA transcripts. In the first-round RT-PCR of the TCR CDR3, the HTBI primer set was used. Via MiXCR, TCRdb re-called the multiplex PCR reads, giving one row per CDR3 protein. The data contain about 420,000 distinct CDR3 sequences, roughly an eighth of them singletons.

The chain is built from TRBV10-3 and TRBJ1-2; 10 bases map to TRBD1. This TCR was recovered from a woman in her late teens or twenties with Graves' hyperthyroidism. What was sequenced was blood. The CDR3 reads CAIRPTGGHGYTF. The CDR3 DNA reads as TGTGCCATCAGACCGACAGGGGGCCACGGCTACACCTTC.